These 12 T cell receptor beta chains were all obtained from the same sample, sequenced in a study of shared clonotypes between healthy human individuals. The method was immunoSEQ multiplex PCR; TCRdb's version includes in-frame clones alone and lacks a portion of them. The sample yields about 2.4 million clones, 85% to 95% seen once. The source material was naive CD4+ T cells sorted from blood. Subset defined: CD45RA+ positively selected. The receptors derive from a man between 18 and 29 years old in good health.

This clone occurred a few times. This chain uses TRBV18 with TRBJ1-1; D gene unclear. The V end was cut by 1 base, the J end by 7 bases, with 10 bases between. CDR1 is KGHSH, CDR2 LQKENI, per germline. The CDR3 is 13 amino acids. The CDR3 DNA reads TGTGCCAGCTCACCACGATTAACGGGTGAAGCTTTCTTT. Encoded protein: CASSPRLTGEAFF.

The DNA of the CDR3 is TGTGCCAGCAGCCCCTTTACATCTGTCACCGGGGAGCTGTTTTTT. Protein: CASSPFTSVTGELFF. The chain employs TRBV11-1 and TRBJ2-2; D not resolved. The CDR3 is made up of 15 amino acids. Germline CDR1 is SGHAT and CDR2 is FQDESV (reference sequence). Between the trimmed V and J ends, which lost 5 bases and 4 bases, there was a span of 14 bases.

In DNA form, the CDR3 reads TGTGCCAGCAGCTTGAGGGGTATCAACGAGCAGTACTTC. The encoded protein is CASSLRGINEQYF. The rearrangement links TRBV5-6 to TRBJ2-5; D might be TRBD1 (5 bases). The J call is doubtful: the DNA matches TRBJ2-7 better. The CDR3 is 13 amino acids. The germline V gene encodes CDR1 SGHDT and CDR2 YYEEEE.

The rearrangement links TRBV7-2 to TRBJ1-2; D gene ambiguous. The germline V and J ends were trimmed by 4 bases and 5 bases, with 11 bases remaining between them. The CDR3 contains 13 residues. Germline V gives CDR1 SGHTA, CDR2 FQGNSA. CDR3 residues: CASSSVVGYGYTF. CDR3 sequence (DNA): TGTGCCAGCAGCTCGGTGGTGGGTTATGGCTACACCTTC.

This chain connects TRBV7-9 to TRBJ2-7; TRBD2 matches at 11 bases. CDR3 size: 18 residues. Germline V gives CDR1 SEHNR, CDR2 FQNEAQ (reference sequence). The junction had 15 bases not matched to a gene; V was cut back by 3 bases and J by 5 bases. The CDR3 sequence is CASSLGRWVAGGHHEQYF. DNA of the CDR3: TGTGCCAGCAGCTTGGGACGGTGGGTAGCGGGAGGGCACCACGAGCAGTACTTC. The variable domain in full, with the rest retrieved from reference TRBV7-9 and TRBJ2-7, is DTGVSQNPRHKITKRGQNVTFRCDPISEHNRLYWYRQTLGQGPEFLTYFQNEAQLEKSRLLSDRFSAERPKGSFSTLEIQRTEQGDSAMYLCASSLGRWVAGGHHEQYFGPGTRLTVT.

The chain couples TRBV19 to TRBJ2-2; 10 nucleotides agree with TRBD1. The junction had 6 bases not matched to a gene; V was cut back by 5 bases and J by 6 bases. Germline V gene sequence: CDR1 LNHDA, CDR2 SQIVND (reference sequence). The CDR3 loop spans 15 amino acids. As DNA, the CDR3 is TGTGCCAGTAGTCCGGGACAGGGGTGGGCCGGGGAGCTGTTTTTT. It encodes CASSPGQGWAGELFF.

The chain combines TRBV6-1 with TRBJ1-5, with D possibly matching TRBD1 (5 bases). Trimming cost V 8 bases and J 3 bases, with 14 bases left between them. There are 14 residues in the CDR3. The germline CDR1 and CDR2 sequences are MNHNS and SASEGT. CDR3 sequence (DNA): TGTGCCAGCTCCCCCGGGGGGAACAATCAGCCCCAGCATTTT. Amino acid sequence: CASSPGGNNQPQHF.

This clone appeared a single time. The chain recombines TRBV28 with TRBJ1-4; maybe TRBD1 (5 bases). Trimming removed 5 bases at V and 3 bases at J, with 19 bases between. CDR1 is MDHEN and CDR2 is SYDVKM in the germline V gene. The CDR3 runs 17 residues. DNA of the CDR3: TGTGCCAGCAGTCCCCAGACCCTAACGGGGGCTAATGAAAAACTGTTTTTT. Its translation: CASSPQTLTGANEKLFF.

This chain links TRBV30 with TRBJ1-4; weak D call: TRBD1 (6 bases). V gave up 2 bases and J gave up 8 bases, with 15 bases separating them. CDR3 length: 14 residues. Germline CDR1 reads GTSNPN; CDR2 reads SVGIG (reference sequence). The CDR3: CAWSTGTPREKLFF. DNA of the CDR3: TGTGCCTGGAGTACCGGGACACCGAGAGAAAAACTGTTTTTT.

The gene calls are TRBV4-3 and TRBJ2-6; either TRBD1 or TRBD2 may fit D (7 bases each). Germline CDR1 and CDR2: LGHNA and YSLEER. The CDR3 is 17 amino acids. V lost 0 bases, J lost 0 bases, and 9 bases lay in between. CDR3 DNA: TGCGCCAGCAGCCAAGACAGGGGGGGCTCTGGGGCCAACGTCCTGACTTTC. Protein: CASSQDRGGSGANVLTF.

This chain's CDR3 is CASSALAESSNEQFF. CDR3 coding DNA: TGTGCCAGCAGCGCCCTAGCGGAGAGTAGCAATGAGCAGTTCTTC. The chain has TRBV9 and TRBJ2-1; TRBD2 aligns across 7 bases. With V trimmed by 3 bases and J by 6 bases, 9 bases remained unmatched. The CDR3 spans 15 residues. Germline V gives CDR1 SGDLS, CDR2 YYNGEE.

The rearrangement links TRBV28 to TRBJ1-2; 11 nucleotides align to TRBD1. V lost 5 bases to trimming and J lost 7 bases; unmatched junction nucleotides: 6. Germline CDR1 and CDR2: MDHEN and SYDVKM. The CDR3 covers 14 residues. The CDR3 nucleotides read TGTGCCAGCAGTACGCCGGGACAGGGGGGTGGCTACACCTTC. Its protein product is CASSTPGQGGGYTF.